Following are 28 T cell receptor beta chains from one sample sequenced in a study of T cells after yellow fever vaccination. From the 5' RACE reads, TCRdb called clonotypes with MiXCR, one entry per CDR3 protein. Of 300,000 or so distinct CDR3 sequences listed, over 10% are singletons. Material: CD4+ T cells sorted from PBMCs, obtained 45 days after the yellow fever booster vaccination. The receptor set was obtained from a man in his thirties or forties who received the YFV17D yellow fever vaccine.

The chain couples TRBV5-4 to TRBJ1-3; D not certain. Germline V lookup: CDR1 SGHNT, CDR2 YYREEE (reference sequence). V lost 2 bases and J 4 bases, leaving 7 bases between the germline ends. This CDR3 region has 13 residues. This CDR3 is CASSLGMGNTIYF. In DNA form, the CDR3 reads TGTGCCAGCAGCTTAGGGATGGGAAACACCATATATTTT.

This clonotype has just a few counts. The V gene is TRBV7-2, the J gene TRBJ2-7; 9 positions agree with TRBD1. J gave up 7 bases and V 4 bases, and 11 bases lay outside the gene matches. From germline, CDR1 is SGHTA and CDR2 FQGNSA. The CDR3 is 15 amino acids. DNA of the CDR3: TGTGCCAGCAGCTCCATGACCCTGACAGGGGGAGAGCAGTACTTC. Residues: CASSSMTLTGGEQYF.

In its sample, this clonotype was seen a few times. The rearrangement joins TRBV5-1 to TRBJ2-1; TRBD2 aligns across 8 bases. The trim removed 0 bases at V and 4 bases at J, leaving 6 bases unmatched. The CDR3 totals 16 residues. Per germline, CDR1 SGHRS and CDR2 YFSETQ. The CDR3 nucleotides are TGCGCCAGCAGCTTGGAAGGACTAGCAGCGTACAATGAGCAGTTCTTC. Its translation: CASSLEGLAAYNEQFF.

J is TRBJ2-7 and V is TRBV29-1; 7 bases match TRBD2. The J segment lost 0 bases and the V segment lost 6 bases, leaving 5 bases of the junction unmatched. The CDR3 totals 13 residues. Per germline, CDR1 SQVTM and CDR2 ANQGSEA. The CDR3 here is CSVRGTSSYEQYF. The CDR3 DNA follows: TGCAGCGTGCGGGGGACGAGCTCCTACGAGCAGTACTTC.

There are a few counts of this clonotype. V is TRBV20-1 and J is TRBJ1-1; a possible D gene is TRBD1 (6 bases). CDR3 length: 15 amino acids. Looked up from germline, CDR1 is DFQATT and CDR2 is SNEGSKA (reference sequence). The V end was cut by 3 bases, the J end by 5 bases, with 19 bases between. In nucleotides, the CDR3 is TGCAGTGCTAGGGATCAGCCAGGGGTTAGGACTGAAGCTTTCTTT. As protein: CSARDQPGVRTEAFF.

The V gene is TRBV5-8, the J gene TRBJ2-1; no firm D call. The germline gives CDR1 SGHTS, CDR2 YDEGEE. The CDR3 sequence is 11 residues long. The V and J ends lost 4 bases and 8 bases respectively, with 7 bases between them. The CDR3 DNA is TGTGCCAGCAGCAAGATCTATGAGCAGTTCTTC. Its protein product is CASSKIYEQFF.

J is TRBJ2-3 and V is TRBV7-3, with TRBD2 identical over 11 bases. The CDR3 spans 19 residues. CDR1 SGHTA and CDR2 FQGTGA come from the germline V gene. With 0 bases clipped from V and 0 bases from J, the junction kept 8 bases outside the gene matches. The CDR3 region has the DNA TGTGCCAGCAGCTTAACCGCCGGGACTAGCGGAAAAAGCACAGATACGCAGTATTTT. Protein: CASSLTAGTSGKSTDTQYF.

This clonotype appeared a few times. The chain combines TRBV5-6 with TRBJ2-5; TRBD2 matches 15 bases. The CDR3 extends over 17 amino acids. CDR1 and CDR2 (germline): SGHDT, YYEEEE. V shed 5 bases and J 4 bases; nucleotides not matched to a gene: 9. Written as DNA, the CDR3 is TGTGCCAGCAGTTTTCCGGGACTAGCGGGAGGCGGAGAGACCCAGTACTTC. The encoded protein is CASSFPGLAGGGETQYF.

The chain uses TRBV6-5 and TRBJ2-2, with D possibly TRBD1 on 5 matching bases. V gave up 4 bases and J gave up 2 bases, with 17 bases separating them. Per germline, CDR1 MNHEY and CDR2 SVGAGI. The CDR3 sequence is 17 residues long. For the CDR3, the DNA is TGTGCCAGCAGTTCGACCCACGGGCAGGGTAACACCGGGGAGCTGTTTTTT. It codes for CASSSTHGQGNTGELFF.

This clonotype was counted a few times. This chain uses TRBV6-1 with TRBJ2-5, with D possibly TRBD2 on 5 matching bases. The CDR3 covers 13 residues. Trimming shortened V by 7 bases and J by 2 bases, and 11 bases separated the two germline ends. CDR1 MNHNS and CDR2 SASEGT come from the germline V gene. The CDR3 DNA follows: TGTGCCAGCACCCCCCCGGGGCAAGAGACCCAGTACTTC. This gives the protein CASTPPGQETQYF.

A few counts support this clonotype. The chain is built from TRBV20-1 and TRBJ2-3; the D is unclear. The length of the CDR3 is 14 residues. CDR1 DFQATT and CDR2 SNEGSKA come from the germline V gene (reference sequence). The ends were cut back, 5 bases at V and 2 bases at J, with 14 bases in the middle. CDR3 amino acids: CSAPRPPLTDTQYF. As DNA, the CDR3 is TGCAGTGCTCCACGACCTCCTCTCACAGATACGCAGTATTTT.

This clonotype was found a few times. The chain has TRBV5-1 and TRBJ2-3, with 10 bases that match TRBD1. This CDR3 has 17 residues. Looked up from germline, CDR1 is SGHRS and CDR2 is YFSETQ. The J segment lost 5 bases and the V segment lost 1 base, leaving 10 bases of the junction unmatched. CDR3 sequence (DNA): TGCGCCAGCAGCTTGAGCTCGACAGGGGGCCTGGTAGATACGCAGTATTTT. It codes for CASSLSSTGGLVDTQYF. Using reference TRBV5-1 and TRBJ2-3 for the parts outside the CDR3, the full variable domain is KAGVTQTPRYLIKTRGQQVTLSCSPISGHRSVSWYQQTPGQGLQFLFEYFSETQRNKGNFPGRFSGRQFSNSRSEMNVSTLELGDSALYLCASSLSSTGGLVDTQYFGPGTRLTVL.

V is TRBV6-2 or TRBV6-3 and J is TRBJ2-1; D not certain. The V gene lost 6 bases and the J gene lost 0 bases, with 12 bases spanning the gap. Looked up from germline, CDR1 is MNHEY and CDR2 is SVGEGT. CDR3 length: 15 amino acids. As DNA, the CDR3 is TGTGCCAGCAGCCAACCGCGCCACTCCTACAATGAGCAGTTCTTC. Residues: CASSQPRHSYNEQFF.

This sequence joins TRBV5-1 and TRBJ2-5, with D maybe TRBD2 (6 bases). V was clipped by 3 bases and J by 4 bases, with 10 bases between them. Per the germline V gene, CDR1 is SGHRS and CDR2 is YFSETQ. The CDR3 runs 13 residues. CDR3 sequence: CASSSRERETQYF. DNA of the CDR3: TGCGCCAGCAGCTCCCGGGAGCGAGAGACCCAGTACTTC.

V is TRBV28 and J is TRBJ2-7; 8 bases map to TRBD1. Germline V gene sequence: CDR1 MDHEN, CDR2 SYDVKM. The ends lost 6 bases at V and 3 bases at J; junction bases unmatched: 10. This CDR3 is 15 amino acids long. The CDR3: CASSKNPGTGYEQYF. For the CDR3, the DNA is TGTGCCAGCAGCAAGAACCCTGGGACAGGCTACGAGCAGTACTTC.

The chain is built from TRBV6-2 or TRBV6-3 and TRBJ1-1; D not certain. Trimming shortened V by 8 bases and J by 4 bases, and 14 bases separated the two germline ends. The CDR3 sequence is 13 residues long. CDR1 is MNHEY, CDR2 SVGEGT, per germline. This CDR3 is CASGDGRGTEAFF. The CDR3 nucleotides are TGTGCCAGCGGGGATGGACGGGGCACTGAAGCTTTCTTT.

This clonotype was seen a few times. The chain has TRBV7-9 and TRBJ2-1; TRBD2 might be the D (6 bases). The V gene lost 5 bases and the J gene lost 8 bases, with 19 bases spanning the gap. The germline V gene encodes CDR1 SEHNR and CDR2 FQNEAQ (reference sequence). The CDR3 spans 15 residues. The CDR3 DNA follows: TGTGCCAGCAGCGTAGGGACTTCCGGGGCAGATGAGCAGTTCTTC. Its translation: CASSVGTSGADEQFF.

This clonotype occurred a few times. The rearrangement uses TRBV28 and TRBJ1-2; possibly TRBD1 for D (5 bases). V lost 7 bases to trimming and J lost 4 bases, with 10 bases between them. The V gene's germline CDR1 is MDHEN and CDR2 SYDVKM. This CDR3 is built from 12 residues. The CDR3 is CASTPGPYGYTF. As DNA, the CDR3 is TGTGCCAGCACACCGGGACCCTATGGCTACACCTTC.

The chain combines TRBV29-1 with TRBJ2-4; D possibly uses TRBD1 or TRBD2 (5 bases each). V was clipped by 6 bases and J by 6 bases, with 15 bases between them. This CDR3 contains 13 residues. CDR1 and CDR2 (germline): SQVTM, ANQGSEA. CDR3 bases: TGCAGCGTGAGGACCGGGACCACAAACATTCAGTACTTC. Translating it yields CSVRTGTTNIQYF.

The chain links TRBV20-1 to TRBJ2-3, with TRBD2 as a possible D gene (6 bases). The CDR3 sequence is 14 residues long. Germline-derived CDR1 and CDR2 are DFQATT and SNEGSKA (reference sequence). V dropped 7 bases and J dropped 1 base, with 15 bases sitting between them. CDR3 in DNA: TGCAGTGGGGTGGAGGGCCGGGGCACAGATACGCAGTATTTT. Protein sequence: CSGVEGRGTDTQYF.

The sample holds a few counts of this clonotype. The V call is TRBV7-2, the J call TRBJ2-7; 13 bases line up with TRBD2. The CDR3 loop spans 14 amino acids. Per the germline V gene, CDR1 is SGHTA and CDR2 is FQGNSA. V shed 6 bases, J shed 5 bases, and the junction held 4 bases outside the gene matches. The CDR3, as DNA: TGTGCCAGCAGACTAGCGGGAGGGCCCAACGAGCAGTACTTC. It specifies CASRLAGGPNEQYF.

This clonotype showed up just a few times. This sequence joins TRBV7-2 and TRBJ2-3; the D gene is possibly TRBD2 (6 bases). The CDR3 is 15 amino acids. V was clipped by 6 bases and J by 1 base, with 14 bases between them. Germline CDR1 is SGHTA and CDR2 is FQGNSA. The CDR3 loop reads CASSRLVSGTDTQYF. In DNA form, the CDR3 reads TGTGCCAGCAGTAGACTAGTCTCAGGCACAGATACGCAGTATTTT. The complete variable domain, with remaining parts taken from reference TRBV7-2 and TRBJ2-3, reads GAGVSQSPSNKVTEKGKDVELRCDPISGHTALYWYRQSLGQGLEFLIYFQGNSAPDKSGLPSDRFSAERTGGSVSTLTIQRTQQEDSAVYLCASSRLVSGTDTQYFGPGTRLTVL.

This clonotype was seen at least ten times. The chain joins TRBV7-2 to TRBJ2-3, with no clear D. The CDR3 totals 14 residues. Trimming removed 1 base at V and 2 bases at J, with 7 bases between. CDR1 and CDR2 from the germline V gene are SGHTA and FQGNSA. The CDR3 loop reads CASSLVGYTDTQYF. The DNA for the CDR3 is TGTGCCAGCAGCTTAGTCGGCTACACAGATACGCAGTATTTT.

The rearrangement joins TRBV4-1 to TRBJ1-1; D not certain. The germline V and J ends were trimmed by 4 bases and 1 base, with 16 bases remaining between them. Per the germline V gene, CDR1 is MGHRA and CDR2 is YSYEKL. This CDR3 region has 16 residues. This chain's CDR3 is CASSRQTRSPNTEAFF. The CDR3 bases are TGCGCCAGCAGCCGACAAACTCGATCCCCGAACACTGAAGCTTTCTTT.

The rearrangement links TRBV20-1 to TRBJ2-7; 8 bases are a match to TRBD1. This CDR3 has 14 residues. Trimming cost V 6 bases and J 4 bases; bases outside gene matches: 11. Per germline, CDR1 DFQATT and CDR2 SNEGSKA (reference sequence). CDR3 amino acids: CSAISGTGPYEQYF. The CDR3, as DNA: TGCAGTGCCATCTCCGGGACAGGACCTTACGAGCAGTACTTC.

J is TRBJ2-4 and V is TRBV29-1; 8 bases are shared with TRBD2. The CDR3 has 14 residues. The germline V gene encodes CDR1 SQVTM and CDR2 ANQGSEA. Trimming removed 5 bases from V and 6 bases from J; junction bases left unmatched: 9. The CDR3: CSVSGGGGRNIQYF. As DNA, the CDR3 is TGCAGCGTTAGCGGGGGAGGGGGAAGAAACATTCAGTACTTC.

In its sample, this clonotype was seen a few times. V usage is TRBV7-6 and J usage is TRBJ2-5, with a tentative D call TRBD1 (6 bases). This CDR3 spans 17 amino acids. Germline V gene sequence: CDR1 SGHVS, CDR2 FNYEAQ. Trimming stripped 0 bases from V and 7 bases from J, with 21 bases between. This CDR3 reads CASSLAGARQGSGTQYF. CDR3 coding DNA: TGTGCCAGCAGCTTAGCGGGGGCCAGACAAGGGTCGGGGACCCAGTACTTC.

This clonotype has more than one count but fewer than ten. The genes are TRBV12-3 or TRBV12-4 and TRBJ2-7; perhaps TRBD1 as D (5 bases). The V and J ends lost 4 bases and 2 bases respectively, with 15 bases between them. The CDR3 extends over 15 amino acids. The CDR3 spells CASSSARVAPYEQYF. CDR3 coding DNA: TGTGCCAGCAGTTCCGCCAGGGTAGCACCCTACGAGCAGTACTTC.